Listed here is a single T cell receptor (beta chain). Its antigen is undetermined. This sample was taken from a study of shared clonotypes between healthy human individuals. Assay used: immunoSEQ multiplex PCR; TCRdb lists only in-frame clones, some missing. The data show 2.3 million or so clones, about 92% seen once. Study-level findings and limits: Of the naive CD4 clonotypes, roughly 5% were shared across several donors.

CDR3 length: 15 residues. V trimming: 3 bases; J trimming: 1 base; junction bases outside the gene matches: 6. From germline, CDR1 is GTSNPN and CDR2 SVGIG (reference sequence). The donors, healthy adults who were HIV-negative, had experienced no recent acute infections or vaccinations. The sequence was collected from a man aged 18 to 35 in good health. Some clones in this sample may be carry-over from other donors' samples. V is TRBV30 and J is TRBJ2-3, with 8 nucleotides matching TRBD2. The sample comprised naive CD4+ T cells from PBMCs. Subset in this sample: CD45RA+ positively selected. CDR3 region: CAWSEAGVGTDTQYF. As DNA, the CDR3 is TGTGCCTGGAGCGAAGCGGGAGTGGGCACAGATACGCAGTATTTT. Together with reference TRBV30 and TRBJ2-3, the CDR3 gives the full variable domain: SQTIHQWPATLVQPVGSPLSLECTVEGTSNPNLYWYRQAAGRGLQLLFYSVGIGQISSEVPQNLSASRPQDRQFILSSKKLLLSDSGFYLCAWSEAGVGTDTQYFGPGTRLTVL.